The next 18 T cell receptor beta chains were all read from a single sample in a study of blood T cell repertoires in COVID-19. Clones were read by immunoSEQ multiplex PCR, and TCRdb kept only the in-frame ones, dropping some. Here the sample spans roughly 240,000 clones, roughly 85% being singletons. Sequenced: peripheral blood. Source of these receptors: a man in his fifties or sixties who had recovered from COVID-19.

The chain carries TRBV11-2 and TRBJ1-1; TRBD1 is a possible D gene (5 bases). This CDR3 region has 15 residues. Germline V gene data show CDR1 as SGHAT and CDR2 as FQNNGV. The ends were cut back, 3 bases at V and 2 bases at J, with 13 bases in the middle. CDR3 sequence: CASSFWGRANTEAFF. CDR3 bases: TGTGCCAGCAGCTTTTGGGGCAGGGCAAACACTGAAGCTTTCTTT.

The CDR3 DNA follows: TGTGCCAGCAGCGTAGTTAGCGGGAGTGCTTCGGGACAGTTCTTC. Protein product: CASSVVSGSASGQFF. V gene TRBV9 combines with J gene TRBJ2-1; 9 bases are a match to TRBD2. V gave up 0 bases and J gave up 13 bases; unmatched junction bases: 11. The CDR3 runs 15 residues. Germline V CDR1 and CDR2: SGDLS, YYNGEE.

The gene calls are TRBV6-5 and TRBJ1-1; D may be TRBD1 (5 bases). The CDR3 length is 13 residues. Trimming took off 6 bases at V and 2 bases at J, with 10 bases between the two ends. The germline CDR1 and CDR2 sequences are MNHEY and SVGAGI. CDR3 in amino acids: CASRQVVNTEAFF. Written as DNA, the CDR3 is TGTGCCAGCAGACAGGTCGTCAACACTGAAGCTTTCTTT.

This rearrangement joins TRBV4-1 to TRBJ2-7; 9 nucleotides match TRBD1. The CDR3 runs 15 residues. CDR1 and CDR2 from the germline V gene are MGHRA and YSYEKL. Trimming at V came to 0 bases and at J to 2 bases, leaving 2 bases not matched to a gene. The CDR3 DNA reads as TGCGCCAGCAGCCAAGAGGGACAGGGACCCTACGAGCAGTACTTC. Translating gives CASSQEGQGPYEQYF.

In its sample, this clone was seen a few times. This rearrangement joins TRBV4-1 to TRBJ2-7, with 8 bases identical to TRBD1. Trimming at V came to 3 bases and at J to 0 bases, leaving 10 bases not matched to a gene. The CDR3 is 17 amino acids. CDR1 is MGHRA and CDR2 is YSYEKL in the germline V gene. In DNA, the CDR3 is TGCGCCAGCAGCCACGCTTCCGGGACAGGCAGCTCCTACGAGCAGTACTTC. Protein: CASSHASGTGSSYEQYF.

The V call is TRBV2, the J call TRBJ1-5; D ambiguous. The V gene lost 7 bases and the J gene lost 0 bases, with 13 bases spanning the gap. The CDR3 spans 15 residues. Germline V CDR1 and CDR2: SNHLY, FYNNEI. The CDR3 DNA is TGTGCCAGCACCAACGCGGCCTATAGCAATCAGCCCCAGCATTTT. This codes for CASTNAAYSNQPQHF. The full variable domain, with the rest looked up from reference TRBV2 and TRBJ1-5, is EPEVTQTPSHQVTQMGQEVILRCVPISNHLYFYWYRQILGQKVEFLVSFYNNEISEKSEIFDDQFSVERPDGSNFTLKIRSTKLEDSAMYFCASTNAAYSNQPQHFGDGTRLSIL.

As DNA, the CDR3 is TGTGCCAGCACCTCGGGACAGGAAAACATTCAGTACTTC. Protein: CASTSGQENIQYF. The chain has TRBV28 and TRBJ2-4, with 8 bases fitting TRBD1. The germline V gene has CDR1 MDHEN and CDR2 SYDVKM. After removal of 7 bases from V and 5 bases from J, the junction contained 4 bases not matched to a gene. This CDR3 spans 13 amino acids.

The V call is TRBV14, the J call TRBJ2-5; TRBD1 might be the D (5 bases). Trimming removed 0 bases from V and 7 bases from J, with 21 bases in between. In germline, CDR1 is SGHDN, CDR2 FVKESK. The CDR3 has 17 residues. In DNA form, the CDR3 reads TGTGCCAGCAGCCAAGACATAGTCTGGCAAGGGGCGCGGACCCAGTACTTC. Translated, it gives CASSQDIVWQGARTQYF.

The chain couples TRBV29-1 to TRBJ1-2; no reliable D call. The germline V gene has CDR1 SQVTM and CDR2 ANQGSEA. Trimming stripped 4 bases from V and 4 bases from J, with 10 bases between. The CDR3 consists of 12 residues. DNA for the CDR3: TGCAGCGTTGTTATAGATATCTATGGCTACACCTTC. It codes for CSVVIDIYGYTF.

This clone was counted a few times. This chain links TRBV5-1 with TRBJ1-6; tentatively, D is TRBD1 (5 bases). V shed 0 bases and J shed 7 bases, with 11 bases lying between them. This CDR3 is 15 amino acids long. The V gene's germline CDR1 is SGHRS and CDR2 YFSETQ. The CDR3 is CASSLAGGTNSPLHF. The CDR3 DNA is TGCGCCAGCAGCTTGGCGGGGGGAACGAATTCACCCCTCCACTTT.

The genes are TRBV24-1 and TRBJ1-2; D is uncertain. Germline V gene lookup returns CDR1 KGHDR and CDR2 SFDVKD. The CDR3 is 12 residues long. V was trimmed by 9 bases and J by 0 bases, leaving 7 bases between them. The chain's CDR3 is CATSTTNYGYTF. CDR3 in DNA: TGTGCCACCTCGACAACTAACTATGGCTACACCTTC.

The CDR3 is CASSLNQANTEAFF. The CDR3 DNA follows: TGTGCCAGCAGCTTAAATCAAGCGAACACTGAAGCTTTCTTT. The chain is built from TRBV7-3 and TRBJ1-1; D is ambiguous. Germline CDR1 SGHTA, CDR2 FQGTGA. V was shortened by 1 base and J by 1 base, with 7 bases between the two germline ends. The CDR3 consists of 14 residues.

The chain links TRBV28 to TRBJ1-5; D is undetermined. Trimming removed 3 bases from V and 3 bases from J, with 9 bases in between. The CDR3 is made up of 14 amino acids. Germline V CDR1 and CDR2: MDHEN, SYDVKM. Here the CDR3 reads CASSLAGNNQPQHF. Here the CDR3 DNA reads TGTGCCAGCAGTTTGGCGGGTAACAATCAGCCCCAGCATTTT.

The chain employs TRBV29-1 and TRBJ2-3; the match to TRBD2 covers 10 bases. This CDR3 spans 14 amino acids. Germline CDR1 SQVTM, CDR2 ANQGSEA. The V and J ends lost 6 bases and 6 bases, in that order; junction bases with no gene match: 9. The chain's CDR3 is CSVETSGNGDTQYF. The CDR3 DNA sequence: TGCAGCGTGGAAACTAGCGGGAACGGTGATACGCAGTATTTT.

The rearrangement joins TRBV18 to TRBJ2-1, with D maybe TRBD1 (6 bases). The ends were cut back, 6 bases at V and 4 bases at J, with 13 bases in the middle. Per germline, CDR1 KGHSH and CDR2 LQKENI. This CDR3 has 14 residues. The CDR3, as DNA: TGTGCCAGCTCCTCCCAACAGGGTTACAATGAGCAGTTCTTC. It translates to CASSSQQGYNEQFF.

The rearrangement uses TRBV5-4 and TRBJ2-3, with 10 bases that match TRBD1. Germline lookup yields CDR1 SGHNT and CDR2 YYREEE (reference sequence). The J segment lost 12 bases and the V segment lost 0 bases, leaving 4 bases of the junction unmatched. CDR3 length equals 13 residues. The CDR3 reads CASSLGGTGVQYF. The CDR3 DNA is TGTGCCAGCAGCTTGGGGGGGACAGGGGTTCAGTATTTT.

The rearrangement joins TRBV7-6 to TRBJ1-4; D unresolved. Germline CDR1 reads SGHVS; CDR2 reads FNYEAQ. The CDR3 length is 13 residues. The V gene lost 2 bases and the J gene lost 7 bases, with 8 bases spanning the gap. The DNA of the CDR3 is TGTGCCAGCAGCTTATCGGGTGGTGAAAAACTGTTTTTT. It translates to CASSLSGGEKLFF. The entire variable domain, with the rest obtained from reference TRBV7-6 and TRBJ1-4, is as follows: GAGVSQSPRYKVTKRGQDVALRCDPISGHVSLYWYRQALGQGPEFLTYFNYEAQQDKSGLPNDRFSAERPEGSISTLTIQRTEQRDSAMYRCASSLSGGEKLFFGSGTQLSVL.

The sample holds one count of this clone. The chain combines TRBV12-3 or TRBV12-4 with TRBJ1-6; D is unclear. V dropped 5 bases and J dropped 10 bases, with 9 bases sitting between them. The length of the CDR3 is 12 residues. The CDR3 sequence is CASSAWASPLHF. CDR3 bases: TGTGCCAGCAGTGCCTGGGCCTCACCCCTCCACTTT.